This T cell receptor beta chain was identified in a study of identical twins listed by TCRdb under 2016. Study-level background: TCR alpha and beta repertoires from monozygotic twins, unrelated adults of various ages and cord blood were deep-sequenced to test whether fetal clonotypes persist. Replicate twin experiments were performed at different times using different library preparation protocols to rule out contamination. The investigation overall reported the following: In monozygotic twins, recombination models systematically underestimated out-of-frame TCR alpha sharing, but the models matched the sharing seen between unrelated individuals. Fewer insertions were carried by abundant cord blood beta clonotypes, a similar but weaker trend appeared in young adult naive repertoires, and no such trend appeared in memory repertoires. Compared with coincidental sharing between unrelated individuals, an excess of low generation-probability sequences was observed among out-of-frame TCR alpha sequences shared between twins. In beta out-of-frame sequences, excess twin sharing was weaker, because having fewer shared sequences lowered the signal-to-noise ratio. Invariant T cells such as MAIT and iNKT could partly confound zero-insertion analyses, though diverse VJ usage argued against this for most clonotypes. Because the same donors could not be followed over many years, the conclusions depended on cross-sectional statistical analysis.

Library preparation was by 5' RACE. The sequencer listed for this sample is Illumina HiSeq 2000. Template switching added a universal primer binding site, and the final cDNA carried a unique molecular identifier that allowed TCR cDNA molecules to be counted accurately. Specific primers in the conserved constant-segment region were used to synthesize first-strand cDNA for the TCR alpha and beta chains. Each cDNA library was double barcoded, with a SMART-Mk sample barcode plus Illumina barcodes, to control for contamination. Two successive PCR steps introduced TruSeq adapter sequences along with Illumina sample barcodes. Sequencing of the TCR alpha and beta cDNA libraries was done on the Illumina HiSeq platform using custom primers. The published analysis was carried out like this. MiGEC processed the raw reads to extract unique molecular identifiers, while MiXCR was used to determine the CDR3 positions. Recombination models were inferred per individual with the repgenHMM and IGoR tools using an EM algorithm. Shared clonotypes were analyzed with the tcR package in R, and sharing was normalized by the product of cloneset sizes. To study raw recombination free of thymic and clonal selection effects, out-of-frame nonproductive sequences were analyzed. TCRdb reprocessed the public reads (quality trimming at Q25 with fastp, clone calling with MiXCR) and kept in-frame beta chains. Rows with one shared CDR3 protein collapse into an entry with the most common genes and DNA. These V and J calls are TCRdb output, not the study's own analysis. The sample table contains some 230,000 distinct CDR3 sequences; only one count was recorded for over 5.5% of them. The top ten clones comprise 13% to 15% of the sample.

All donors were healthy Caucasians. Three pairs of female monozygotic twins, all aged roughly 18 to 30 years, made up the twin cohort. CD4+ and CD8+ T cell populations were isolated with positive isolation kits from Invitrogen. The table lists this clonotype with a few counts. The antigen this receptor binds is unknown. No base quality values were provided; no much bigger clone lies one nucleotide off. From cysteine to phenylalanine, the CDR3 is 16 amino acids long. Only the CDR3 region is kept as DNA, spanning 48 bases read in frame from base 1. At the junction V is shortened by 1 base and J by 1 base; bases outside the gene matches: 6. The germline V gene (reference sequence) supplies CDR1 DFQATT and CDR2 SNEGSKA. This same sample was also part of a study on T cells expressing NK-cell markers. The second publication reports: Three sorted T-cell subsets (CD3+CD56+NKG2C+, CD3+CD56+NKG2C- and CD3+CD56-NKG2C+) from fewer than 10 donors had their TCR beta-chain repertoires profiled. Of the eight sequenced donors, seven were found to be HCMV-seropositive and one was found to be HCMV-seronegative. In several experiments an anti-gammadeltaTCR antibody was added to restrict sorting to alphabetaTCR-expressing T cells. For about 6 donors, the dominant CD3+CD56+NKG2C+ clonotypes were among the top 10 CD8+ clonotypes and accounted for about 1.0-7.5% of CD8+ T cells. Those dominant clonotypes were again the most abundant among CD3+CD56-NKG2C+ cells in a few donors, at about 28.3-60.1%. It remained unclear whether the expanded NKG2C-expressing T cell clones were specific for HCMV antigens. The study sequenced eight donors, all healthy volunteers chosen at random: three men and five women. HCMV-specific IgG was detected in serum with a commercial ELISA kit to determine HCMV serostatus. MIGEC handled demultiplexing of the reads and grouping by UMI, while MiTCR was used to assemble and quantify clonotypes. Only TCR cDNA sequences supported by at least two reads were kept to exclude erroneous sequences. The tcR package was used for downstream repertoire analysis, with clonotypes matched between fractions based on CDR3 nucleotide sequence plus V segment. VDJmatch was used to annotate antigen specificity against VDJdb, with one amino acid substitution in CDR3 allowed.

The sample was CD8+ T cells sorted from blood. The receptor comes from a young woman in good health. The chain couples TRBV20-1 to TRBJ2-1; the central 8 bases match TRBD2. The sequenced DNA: TGCAGTGCTAGAGGAGGAAGCGGGAGTTCCTACAATGAGCAGTTCTTC. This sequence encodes CSARGGSGSSYNEQFF.